This T cell receptor beta chain was captured by sequencing in a study of blood T cell repertoires in COVID-19. Patients of the Seattle cohort, enrolled during active infection, were followed longitudinally. V gave up 4 bases and J gave up 7 bases; unmatched junction bases: 26. CDR3 length: 20 residues. Germline values: CDR1 LNHDA, CDR2 SQIVND (reference sequence). The method was immunoSEQ multiplex PCR; TCRdb's version includes in-frame clones alone and lacks a portion of them. The table includes about 500,000 clones, 85% to 90% detected once. The chain links TRBV19 to TRBJ1-2, with 8 bases lining up with TRBD1. The source is a woman in her 50s with COVID-19, enrolled during active disease. Sequencing was done on a sample of peripheral blood. The CDR3 reads CASSTLGAGGAASTLLGYTF. CDR3 nucleotide sequence: TGTGCCAGTAGTACGCTAGGGGCAGGGGGCGCAGCAAGCACCCTACTTGGCTACACCTTC. The full variable domain, rest sourced from reference TRBV19 and TRBJ1-2, is DGGITQSPKYLFRKEGQNVTLSCEQNLNHDAMYWYRQDPGQGLRLIYYSQIVNDFQKGDIAEGYSVSREKKESFPLTVTSAQKNPTAFYLCASSTLGAGGAASTLLGYTFGSGTRLTVV.